This T cell receptor beta chain came from a study of metastatic and nonmetastatic thyroid tumors. Across the whole study: Malignant and benign thyroid patients had repertoires compared in peripheral blood and tumor or nodule tissue.

Original data processing: Variation in CDR3 across clinicopathological groups served as the basis for constructing a distant-metastasis classifier in papillary thyroid cancer. MiXCR re-clonotyped the PCR reads for TCRdb. TCRdb, rather than the study authors, made the V and J calls. The table includes fewer than 50,000 clones, approximately 15% detected once. This clone was picked up many times. Ahead of thyroid surgery, no patient had received treatment of any kind. Sequencing was performed on blood. This receptor was obtained from a female donor with papillary thyroid cancer or a benign thyroid nodule (not recorded which). Some clones in this sample may be carry-over from other donors' samples.

This chain's CDR3 is CASRRLAATGELFF. In DNA form, the CDR3 reads TGTGCCAGCAGGAGGCTAGCGGCCACCGGGGAGCTGTTTTTT. V usage is TRBV9 and J usage is TRBJ2-2; TRBD2 matches 7 bases. V lost 5 bases and J lost 4; bases outside the gene matches: 5. The CDR3 is made up of 14 amino acids. CDR1 and CDR2 from the germline V gene are SGDLS and YYNGEE.